Listed below are T cell receptor beta chains from one sample, sequenced in a study of cytomegalovirus exposure and HLA in healthy donors. Here immunoSEQ multiplex PCR was the method, and the copy in TCRdb shows in-frame clones only, minus some. The sample lists 95,000 to 150,000 clones, roughly 80% occurring once. The specimen was PBMCs. The receptors come from a woman aged 25 to 39 in good health and CMV-seropositive. CDR3s include the opening cysteine and the closing phenylalanine or tryptophan. D genes are given only for firm matches. For some rows the clone size is stated as once, few or many, or as a class when expanded; others skip it.

j_gene,abundance,v_gene,d_gene,CDR3aa,CDR3nt
TRBJ1-4,NA,TRBV7-9,TRBD1,CASSLSGQVNEKLFF,TGTGCCAGCAGCTTATCGGGACAGGTTAATGAAAAACTGTTTTTT
TRBJ1-1,NA,TRBV7-9,NA,CASSLLTGNTEAFF,TGTGCCAGCAGCTTATTGACAGGGAACACTGAAGCTTTCTTT
TRBJ2-1,NA,TRBV4-1,TRBD2,CASSQVLAGGQGNEQFF,TGCGCCAGCAGCCAAGTTCTAGCGGGGGGGCAAGGCAATGAGCAGTTCTTC
TRBJ1-6,NA,TRBV2,NA,CASSAKKQGYNSPLHF,TGTGCCAGCAGCGCGAAAAAACAGGGTTATAATTCACCCCTCCACTTT
TRBJ2-2,few,TRBV5-1,TRBD1,CASRERQGATGELFF,TGCGCCAGCAGAGAACGACAGGGGGCTACCGGGGAGCTGTTTTTT
TRBJ2-2,NA,TRBV5-6,NA,CASSFYYLTGELFF,TGTGCCAGCAGCTTCTACTACCTCACCGGGGAGCTGTTTTTT
TRBJ2-1,NA,TRBV5-1,TRBD2,CASSRRSGGGPQDEQFF,TGCGCCAGCAGCCGACGGTCGGGCGGGGGGCCGCAGGATGAGCAGTTCTTC
TRBJ1-3,NA,TRBV10-3,NA,CATSGAQSSGNTIYF,TGTGCCACCTCAGGGGCCCAGAGCTCTGGAAACACCATATATTTT
TRBJ2-1,NA,TRBV11-3,NA,CASSLGFSSYNEQFF,TGTGCCAGCAGCTTAGGGTTTAGCTCCTACAATGAGCAGTTCTTC
TRBJ2-2,few,TRBV4-2,NA,CASSQRGSGVTNTGELFF,TGTGCCAGCAGCCAAAGGGGTTCTGGGGTAACGAACACCGGGGAGCTGTTTTTT
TRBJ2-5,NA,TRBV5-4,TRBD1,CASSLRTGVRETQYF,TGTGCCAGCAGCTTGAGGACAGGGGTGAGGGAGACCCAGTACTTC
TRBJ1-2,NA,TRBV27,TRBD1,CASSRNTGGTYGYTF,TGTGCCAGCAGTCGAAATACAGGGGGCACCTATGGCTACACCTTC
TRBJ2-3,NA,TRBV4-1,TRBD2,CASSVRLAGTDTQYF,TGCGCCAGCAGCGTACGGCTAGCGGGGACAGATACGCAGTATTTT
TRBJ2-5,NA,TRBV5-1,TRBD2,CASRTGLEETQYF,TGCGCCAGCAGAACAGGACTAGAGGAGACCCAGTACTTC
TRBJ1-2,NA,TRBV6-6,TRBD1,CASSSLRTGTFGYTF,TGTGCCAGCAGTTCACTCCGGACAGGGACTTTTGGCTACACCTTC
TRBJ1-4,NA,TRBV9,NA,CASSAQGRANEKLFF,TGTGCCAGCAGCGCGCAGGGTAGGGCTAATGAAAAACTGTTTTTT
TRBJ1-3,NA,TRBV7-9,NA,CASSLAQTAGNTIYF,TGTGCCAGCAGCTTAGCGCAAACAGCTGGAAACACCATATATTTT
TRBJ1-3,NA,TRBV5-4,TRBD1,CASSLLRGDRNTIYF,TGTGCCAGCAGCTTGCTCAGGGGGGACAGAAACACCATATATTTT
TRBJ2-3,few,TRBV9,TRBD2,CASSVGLAAESDTQYF,TGTGCCAGCAGCGTAGGGCTAGCGGCGGAATCAGATACGCAGTATTTT
TRBJ2-7,few,TRBV6-5,TRBD2,CASSYYGGTEQYF,TGTGCCAGCAGTTACTACGGGGGGACCGAGCAGTACTTC
TRBJ2-2,NA,TRBV25-1,NA,CASTHWAGIGAGELFF,TGTGCCAGCACCCACTGGGCGGGGATTGGGGCCGGGGAGCTGTTTTTT
TRBJ2-5,NA,TRBV7-8,NA,CASSLSETQYF,TGTGCCAGCAGCTTGAGTGAGACCCAGTACTTC
TRBJ2-4,few,TRBV5-4,TRBD1,CASSLDRQGANIQYF,TGTGCCAGCAGCTTGGACCGACAGGGGGCAAACATTCAGTACTTC
TRBJ1-1,NA,TRBV7-2,TRBD1,CASSYTGGVYLAEAFF,TGTGCCAGCAGCTACACAGGGGGGGTTTATTTGGCTGAAGCTTTCTTT
TRBJ1-2,NA,TRBV4-1,TRBD1,CASSPDRAYGYTF,TGCGCCAGCAGCCCGGACAGGGCCTATGGCTACACCTTC
TRBJ2-2,NA,TRBV7-2,NA,CASSIHRVTGELFF,TGTGCCAGCAGCATACACAGGGTCACCGGGGAGCTGTTTTTT
TRBJ2-3,NA,TRBV15,NA,CATSRITGDPTQYF,TGTGCCACCAGCAGGATAACGGGGGACCCTACGCAGTATTTT
TRBJ2-5,NA,TRBV4-3,TRBD2,CASSQSGTSGGGETQYF,TGCGCCAGCAGCCAGTCCGGGACTAGCGGGGGAGGGGAGACCCAGTACTTC
TRBJ1-4,NA,TRBV15,NA,CATSRYTSANEKLFF,TGTGCCACCAGCAGGTATACCTCGGCTAATGAAAAACTGTTTTTT
TRBJ2-3,NA,TRBV9,NA,CATGEGTDTQYF,TGTGCCACCGGGGAGGGCACAGATACGCAGTATTTT
TRBJ2-5,NA,TRBV7-6,NA,CASSPTGLTQETQYF,TGTGCCAGCAGCCCCACAGGGTTAACCCAAGAGACCCAGTACTTC
TRBJ2-4,NA,TRBV18,NA,CASSPQEVNIQYF,TGTGCCAGCTCACCGCAGGAAGTAAACATTCAGTACTTC
TRBJ2-7,NA,TRBV4-1,TRBD1,CASSRTPMGQGDYEQYF,TGCGCCAGCAGCCGCACGCCGATGGGACAGGGGGACTACGAGCAGTACTTC
TRBJ2-5,few,TRBV2,NA,CVHGVGETQYF,TGTGTCCACGGGGTAGGAGAGACCCAGTACTTC
TRBJ2-3,few,TRBV9,NA,CASSVVGSGTDTQYF,TGTGCCAGCAGCGTAGTTGGTAGCGGCACAGATACGCAGTATTTT
TRBJ1-1,NA,TRBV10-2,NA,CASSERGNTEAFF,TGCGCCAGCAGTGAACGAGGGAACACTGAAGCTTTCTTT
TRBJ2-1,NA,TRBV10-3,TRBD2,CAISASGGVYNEQFF,TGTGCCATCAGTGCCTCGGGGGGGGTCTACAATGAGCAGTTCTTC
TRBJ1-5,once,TRBV6-5,NA,CASSPGGLRNQPQHF,TGTGCCAGCAGTCCGGGGGGGCTACGCAATCAGCCCCAGCATTTT
TRBJ1-2,NA,TRBV14,NA,CASSQVGTLYGYTF,TGTGCCAGCAGCCAAGTCGGGACACTCTATGGCTACACCTTC
TRBJ2-2,NA,TRBV7-2,TRBD2,CASSSSGGATGELFF,TGTGCCAGCAGCTCTAGCGGGGGGGCCACCGGGGAGCTGTTTTTT
TRBJ1-4,few,TRBV27,NA,CASSLSRWGEKLFF,TGTGCCAGCAGTTTATCCAGATGGGGCGAAAAACTGTTTTTT
TRBJ1-2,NA,TRBV6-5,NA,CASTLGRNYGYTF,TGTGCCAGCACCCTGGGGCGGAACTATGGCTACACCTTC
TRBJ1-6,NA,TRBV7-9,TRBD1,CASSLDPGQGRRNPLHF,TGTGCCAGCAGCTTAGATCCGGGACAGGGTCGTAGGAACCCCCTCCACTTT
TRBJ1-2,NA,TRBV29-1,NA,CSDREGNYGYTF,TGCAGCGATCGCGAGGGTAACTATGGCTACACCTTC
TRBJ2-5,NA,TRBV21-1,NA,CASTPDGGTQYF,TGTGCCAGCACCCCTGACGGAGGGACCCAGTACTTC
TRBJ2-2,NA,TRBV4-2,TRBD2,CASSQGFEKRGLFTGELFF,TGTGCCAGCAGCCAAGGTTTTGAAAAGCGGGGGTTATTCACCGGGGAGCTGTTTTTT
TRBJ2-7,NA,TRBV7-2,NA,CASSLGGRGYEQYF,TGTGCCAGCAGCTTAGGGGGCAGGGGCTACGAGCAGTACTTC